The 5 T cell receptor beta chains below were found in one sample sequenced in a study of cytomegalovirus exposure and HLA in healthy donors. The PCR was carried out with 60 Vbeta primers and 13 Jbeta primers. Data came from immunoSEQ multiplex PCR; TCRdb stores just in-frame clones and leaves some out. Of 150,000 to 200,000 clones detected, around 80% appear once; the ten largest clones hold 3% to 3.5%. The source material was PBMCs. The receptors originated from a woman aged 45 to 65 in good health and CMV-seropositive.

V and J are TRBV6-4 and TRBJ2-1; TRBD2 matches 9 bases. V lost 11 bases, J lost 10 bases, and 15 bases stayed unmatched. CDR3 length equals 14 residues. Germline loops: CDR1 MRHNA, CDR2 SNTAGT. CDR3 residues: CAAFPGLASDEQFF. CDR3 nucleotides: TGTGCCGCCTTCCCGGGACTAGCTTCTGACGAGCAGTTCTTC.

The chain uses TRBV5-4 and TRBJ2-1, with 7 bases aligning to TRBD1. V lost 3 bases, J lost 4 bases, and 4 bases stayed unmatched. The CDR3 is 14 amino acids. CDR1 and CDR2 from the germline V gene are SGHNT and YYREEE (reference sequence). The CDR3, as DNA: TGTGCCAGCAGCTCCGGGACAGTTTACAATGAGCAGTTCTTC. Translated: CASSSGTVYNEQFF.

The CDR3 sequence is CASSLGQNYGYTF. Written as DNA, the CDR3 is TGTGCCAGCAGCTTAGGACAGAACTATGGCTACACCTTC. The chain is built from TRBV7-2 and TRBJ1-2, with a tentative D call TRBD1 (5 bases). CDR3 length: 13 residues. Per the germline V gene, CDR1 is SGHTA and CDR2 is FQGNSA. Trimming left V 1 base short and J 2 bases short, with 5 bases between.

The J gene is TRBJ2-2, the V gene TRBV5-4; 7 bases align to TRBD2. The V segment lost 4 bases and the J segment 0 bases; nucleotides outside the gene matches: 0. The V gene's germline CDR1 is SGHNT and CDR2 YYREEE (reference sequence). The CDR3 has 14 residues. The CDR3 sequence: CASSGGANTGELFF. Written as DNA, the CDR3 is TGTGCCAGCAGCGGGGGGGCGAACACCGGGGAGCTGTTTTTT.

In this sample, this clone turned up once. The chain uses TRBV19 and TRBJ1-4; 8 bases are shared with TRBD1. Germline loops: CDR1 LNHDA, CDR2 SQIVND (reference sequence). V shed 6 bases and J 8 bases; nucleotides not matched to a gene: 5. This CDR3 region has 13 residues. CDR3 in amino acids: CASRPGTGEKLFF. The CDR3 region has the DNA TGTGCCAGTAGACCAGGGACAGGCGAAAAACTGTTTTTT.